This record looks at one TCR beta chain sequence and its context. The data were taken from a study of blood T cell repertoires in COVID-19. The wider study: COVID-19 samples collected from the United States, Italy and Spain covered acute and convalescent phases. T cells, B-cell-depleted T cells, or PBMCs provided the cDNA or gDNA that served as material.

The CDR3 is 18 residues long. After removal of 0 bases from V and 4 bases from J, the junction contained 9 bases not matched to a gene. Germline V gives CDR1 MGHRA, CDR2 YSYEKL. Original analysis: By means of reference gene primer amplification, nucleated cell counts were estimated. Measured with immunoSEQ multiplex PCR; TCRdb has only the in-frame clones, and not every one. V, J and clone size reflect that table, while D and trimming were determined from the DNA. The table includes 95,000 to 110,000 clones, approximately 84% detected once. Source material: peripheral blood. The V call is TRBV4-1, the J call TRBJ2-2; 9 bases are a match to TRBD2. The receptor comes from a man in his 60s with acute or convalescent COVID-19. The CDR3 bases are TGCGCCAGCAGCCAAGAGATGGGGGGCGGGAGGGCCACCGGGGAGCTGTTTTTT. Amino acid sequence: CASSQEMGGGRATGELFF.